The 11 T cell receptor beta chains in this list originate from one sample, sequenced in a study of T cells in Graves' hyperthyroidism and ophthalmopathy. The source material, RNA transcripts, was used to amplify TCR beta CDR3 regions. The TCR CDR3 first-round RT-PCR relied on the HTBI primer set. TCRdb reprocessed the multiplex PCR reads with MiXCR, giving one entry per CDR3 protein. The profile covers about 540,000 distinct CDR3 sequences, with roughly 46% appearing a single time and about 7.9% taken by the ten largest. Input material: peripheral blood or thyroid tissue (not recorded which). Receptor source: a woman between 18 and 30 years old with Graves' hyperthyroidism.

The V call is TRBV2, the J call TRBJ1-5; the D gene is possibly TRBD1 (6 bases). V was pared by 1 base and J by 7 bases, with 14 bases between. The CDR3 sequence is 15 residues long. Germline V lookup: CDR1 SNHLY, CDR2 FYNNEI. In DNA, the CDR3 is TGTGCCAGCAGTGAAGAAGGGGGAGCAAGCCAGCCCCAGCATTTT. This gives the protein CASSEEGGASQPQHF.

This clonotype occurred a few times. V and J are TRBV20-1 and TRBJ2-7, with TRBD2 identical over 7 bases. The CDR3 is 13 amino acids. Germline CDR1 is DFQATT and CDR2 is SNEGSKA (reference sequence). J gave up 2 bases and V 5 bases, and 6 bases lay outside the gene matches. CDR3 loop: CSAYQGTTYEQYF. The CDR3 bases are TGCAGTGCTTACCAAGGGACTACCTACGAGCAGTACTTC.

Remarks on this clonotype: Since a much larger clone is just one base distant, this may be a read error. The chain is built from TRBV7-3 and TRBJ1-2; D is undetermined. With 1 base removed from V and 6 bases from J, the gap between germline ends came to 9 bases. The CDR3 is made up of 13 amino acids. Per the germline V gene, CDR1 is SGHTA and CDR2 is FQGTGA. This CDR3 reads CASSLKNGHGYTF. DNA of the CDR3: TGTGCCAGCAGCTTAAAGAACGGCCATGGCTACACCTTC.

This clonotype was observed many times. The V gene is TRBV2, the J gene TRBJ2-7; possibly TRBD1 for D (6 bases). The CDR3 loop spans 13 amino acids. Trimming left V 8 bases short and J 0 bases short, with 11 bases between. The germline CDR1 and CDR2 sequences are SNHLY and FYNNEI. CDR3 protein: CASRRDNSYEQYF. The CDR3 DNA is TGTGCCAGCCGCAGGGACAACTCCTACGAGCAGTACTTC.

Only a few counts were recorded for this clonotype. The chain joins TRBV10-3 to TRBJ1-5; D gene unclear. V was shortened by 10 bases and J by 2 bases, with 24 bases between the two germline ends. The germline V gene encodes CDR1 ENHRY and CDR2 SYGVKD. The CDR3 runs 17 residues. CDR3 coding DNA: TGTGCCAGCAGCGCCGAGGGAGGGTTCTATGGCAATCAGCCCCAGCATTTT. Protein: CASSAEGGFYGNQPQHF.

In its sample, this clonotype was seen many times. The rearrangement links TRBV9 to TRBJ2-7, with 10 bases matching TRBD1. The CDR3 runs 14 residues. Germline V lookup: CDR1 SGDLS, CDR2 YYNGEE. J gave up 5 bases and V 3 bases, and 5 bases lay outside the gene matches. The CDR3 protein is CASSAGQGLHEQYF. CDR3 bases: TGTGCCAGCAGCGCGGGACAGGGGTTGCACGAGCAGTACTTC.

The V and J genes are TRBV15 and TRBJ2-7; TRBD2 aligns across 11 bases. Germline V gene lookup returns CDR1 LNHNV and CDR2 YYDKDF (reference sequence). Losses at the gene ends were 3 bases for V and 6 bases for J; bases not matched to a gene: 1. The CDR3 is 13 amino acids. CDR3 region: CATSSLAGGEQYF. In DNA, the CDR3 is TGTGCCACCAGCAGCCTAGCGGGAGGCGAGCAGTACTTC.

This clonotype occurred a few times. The gene calls are TRBV7-2 and TRBJ2-7; D call uncertain. The CDR3 runs 14 residues. Germline-derived CDR1 and CDR2 are SGHTA and FQGNSA. The V gene lost 5 bases and the J gene lost 11 bases, with 22 bases spanning the gap. The CDR3 region is CASSPGSGPLTEYF. CDR3 nucleotide sequence: TGTGCCAGCAGCCCTGGCTCGGGCCCGCTAACCGAGTACTTC.

The chain links TRBV7-2 to TRBJ2-7; a weak D match, TRBD2 (6 bases). CDR3 length: 15 residues. Deletions cut 6 bases from V and 5 bases from J, with 20 bases between. CDR1 is SGHTA, CDR2 FQGNSA, per germline. CDR3 sequence: CASRYPRGSGHEQYF. In DNA form, the CDR3 reads TGTGCCAGCAGATACCCCCGGGGGAGCGGGCACGAGCAGTACTTC.

The V and J genes are TRBV7-2 and TRBJ1-3; 8 positions match TRBD1. The CDR3 is 13 residues long. V shed 8 bases, J shed 10 bases, and the junction held 10 bases outside the gene matches. Germline assignment: CDR1 SGHTA and CDR2 FQGNSA. The CDR3 sequence is CASSTDRGTTIYF. CDR3 nucleotides: TGTGCCAGCTCAACTGACAGGGGAACGACCATATATTTT.

V gene TRBV2 combines with J gene TRBJ1-6; D might be TRBD1 (6 bases). Trimming pared 7 bases from V and 7 bases from J, leaving 14 bases between. This CDR3 comprises 14 residues. Germline assignment: CDR1 SNHLY and CDR2 FYNNEI. The CDR3 reads CASTSRGVNSPLHF. CDR3 nucleotides: TGTGCCAGCACGAGCAGGGGAGTGAATTCACCCCTCCACTTT.